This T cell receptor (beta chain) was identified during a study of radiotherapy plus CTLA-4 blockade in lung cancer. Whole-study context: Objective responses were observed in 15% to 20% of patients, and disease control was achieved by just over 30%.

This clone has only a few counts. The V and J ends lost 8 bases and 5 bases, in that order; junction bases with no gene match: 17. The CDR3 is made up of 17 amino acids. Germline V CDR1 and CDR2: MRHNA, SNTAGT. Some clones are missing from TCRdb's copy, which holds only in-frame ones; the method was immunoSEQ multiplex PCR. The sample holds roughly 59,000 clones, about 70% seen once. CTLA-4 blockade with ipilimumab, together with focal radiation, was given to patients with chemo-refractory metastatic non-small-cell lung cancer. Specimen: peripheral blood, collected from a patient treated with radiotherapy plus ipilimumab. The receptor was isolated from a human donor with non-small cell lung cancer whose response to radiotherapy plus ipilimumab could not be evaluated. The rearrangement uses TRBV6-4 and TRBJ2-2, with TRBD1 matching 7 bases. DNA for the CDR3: TGTGCCAGCCGAAGGGACCCCAGGGGGATCCCTACCGGGGAGCTGTTTTTT. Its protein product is CASRRDPRGIPTGELFF.